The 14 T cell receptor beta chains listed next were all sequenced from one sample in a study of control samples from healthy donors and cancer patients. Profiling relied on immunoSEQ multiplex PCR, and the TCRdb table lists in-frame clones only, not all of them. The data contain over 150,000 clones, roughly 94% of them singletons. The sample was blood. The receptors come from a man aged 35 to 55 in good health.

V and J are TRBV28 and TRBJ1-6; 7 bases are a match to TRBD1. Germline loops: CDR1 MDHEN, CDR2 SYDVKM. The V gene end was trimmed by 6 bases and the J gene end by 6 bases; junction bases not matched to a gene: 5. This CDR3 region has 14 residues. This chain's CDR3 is CASSPGGSNSPLHF. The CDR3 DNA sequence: TGTGCCAGCAGCCCAGGGGGATCTAATTCACCCCTCCACTTT.

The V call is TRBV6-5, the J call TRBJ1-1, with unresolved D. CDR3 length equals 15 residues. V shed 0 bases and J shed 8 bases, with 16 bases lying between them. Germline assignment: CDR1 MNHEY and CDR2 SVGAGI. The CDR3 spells CASSYSNAGNGEAFF. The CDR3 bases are TGTGCCAGCAGTTACTCGAACGCGGGCAACGGGGAAGCTTTCTTT.

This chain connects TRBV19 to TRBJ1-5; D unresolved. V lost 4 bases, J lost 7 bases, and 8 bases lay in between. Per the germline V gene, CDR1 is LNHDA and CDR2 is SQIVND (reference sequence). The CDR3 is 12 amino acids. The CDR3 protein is CASSTNAQPQHF. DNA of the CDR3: TGTGCCAGTAGTACCAATGCGCAGCCCCAGCATTTT.

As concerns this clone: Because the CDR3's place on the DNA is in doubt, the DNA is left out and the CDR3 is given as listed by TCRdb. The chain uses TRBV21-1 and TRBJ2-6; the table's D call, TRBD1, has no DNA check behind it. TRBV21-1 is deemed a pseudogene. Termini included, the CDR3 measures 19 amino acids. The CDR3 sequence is CASSKGWGTGTTGANVLTF.

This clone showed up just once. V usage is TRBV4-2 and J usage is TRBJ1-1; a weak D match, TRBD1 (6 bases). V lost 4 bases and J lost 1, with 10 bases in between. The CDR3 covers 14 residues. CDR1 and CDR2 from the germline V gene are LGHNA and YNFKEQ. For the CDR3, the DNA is TGTGCCAGCAGCCCGGGGGGCCCGAACACTGAAGCTTTCTTT. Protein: CASSPGGPNTEAFF.

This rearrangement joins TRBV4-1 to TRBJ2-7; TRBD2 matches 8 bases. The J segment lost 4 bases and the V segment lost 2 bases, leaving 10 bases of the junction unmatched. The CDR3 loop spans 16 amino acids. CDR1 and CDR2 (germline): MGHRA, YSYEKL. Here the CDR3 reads CASSQLLFGGAYEQYF. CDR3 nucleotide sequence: TGCGCCAGCAGCCAACTCCTCTTCGGGGGGGCGTACGAGCAGTACTTC.

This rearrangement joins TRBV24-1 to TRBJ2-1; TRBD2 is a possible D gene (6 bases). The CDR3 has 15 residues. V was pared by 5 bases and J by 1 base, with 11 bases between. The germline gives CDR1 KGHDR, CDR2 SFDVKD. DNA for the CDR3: TGTGCCACCAGTGTGCGCGCGGGGTCCTACAATGAGCAGTTCTTC. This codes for CATSVRAGSYNEQFF.

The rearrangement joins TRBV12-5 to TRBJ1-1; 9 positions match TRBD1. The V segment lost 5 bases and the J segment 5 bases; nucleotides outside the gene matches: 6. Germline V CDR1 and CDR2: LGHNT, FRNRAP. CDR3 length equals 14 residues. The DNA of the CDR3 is TGTGCTAGTGGTGTAGGACAGGGGCGGACTGAAGCTTTCTTT. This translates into CASGVGQGRTEAFF.

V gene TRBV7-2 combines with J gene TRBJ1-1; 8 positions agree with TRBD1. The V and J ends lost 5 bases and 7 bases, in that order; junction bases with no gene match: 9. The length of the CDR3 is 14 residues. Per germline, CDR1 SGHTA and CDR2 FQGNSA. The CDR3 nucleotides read TGTGCCAGCAGCCCGTACAGGGGGGAGGTTGAAGCTTTCTTT. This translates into CASSPYRGEVEAFF.

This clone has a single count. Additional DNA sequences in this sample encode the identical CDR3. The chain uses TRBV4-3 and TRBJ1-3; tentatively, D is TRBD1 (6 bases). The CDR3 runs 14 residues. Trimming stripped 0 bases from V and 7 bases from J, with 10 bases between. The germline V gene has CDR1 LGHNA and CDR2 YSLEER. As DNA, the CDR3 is TGCGCCAGCAGCCAAGATGGGGGGGGCAACACCATATATTTT. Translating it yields CASSQDGGGNTIYF.

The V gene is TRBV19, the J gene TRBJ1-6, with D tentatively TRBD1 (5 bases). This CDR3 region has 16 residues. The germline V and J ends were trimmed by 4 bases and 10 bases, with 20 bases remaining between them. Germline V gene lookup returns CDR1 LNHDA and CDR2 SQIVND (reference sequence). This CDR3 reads CASSTPHGGRGSPLHF. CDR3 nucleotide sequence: TGTGCCAGTAGTACCCCACATGGGGGACGGGGATCACCCCTCCACTTT.

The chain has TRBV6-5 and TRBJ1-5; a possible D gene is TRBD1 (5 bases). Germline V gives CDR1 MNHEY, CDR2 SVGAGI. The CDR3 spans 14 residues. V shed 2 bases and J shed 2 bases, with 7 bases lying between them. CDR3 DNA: TGTGCCAGCAGTTACGGGGGTGGCAATCAGCCCCAGCATTTT. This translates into CASSYGGGNQPQHF.

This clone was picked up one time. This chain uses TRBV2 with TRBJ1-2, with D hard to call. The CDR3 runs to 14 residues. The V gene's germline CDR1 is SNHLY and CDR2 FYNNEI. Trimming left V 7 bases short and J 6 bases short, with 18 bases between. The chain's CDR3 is CASTLSEWANGYTF. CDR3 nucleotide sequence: TGTGCCAGCACCCTAAGTGAGTGGGCCAATGGCTACACCTTC.

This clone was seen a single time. CDR3: CASSAPGGSYNSPLHF. The CDR3, as DNA: TGTGCCAGCAGCGCGCCGGGGGGCTCCTATAATTCACCCCTCCACTTT. V gene TRBV28 combines with J gene TRBJ1-6; maybe TRBD1 (5 bases). Germline-derived CDR1 and CDR2 are MDHEN and SYDVKM. V lost 6 bases, J lost 0 bases, and 12 bases lay in between. This CDR3 has 16 residues.